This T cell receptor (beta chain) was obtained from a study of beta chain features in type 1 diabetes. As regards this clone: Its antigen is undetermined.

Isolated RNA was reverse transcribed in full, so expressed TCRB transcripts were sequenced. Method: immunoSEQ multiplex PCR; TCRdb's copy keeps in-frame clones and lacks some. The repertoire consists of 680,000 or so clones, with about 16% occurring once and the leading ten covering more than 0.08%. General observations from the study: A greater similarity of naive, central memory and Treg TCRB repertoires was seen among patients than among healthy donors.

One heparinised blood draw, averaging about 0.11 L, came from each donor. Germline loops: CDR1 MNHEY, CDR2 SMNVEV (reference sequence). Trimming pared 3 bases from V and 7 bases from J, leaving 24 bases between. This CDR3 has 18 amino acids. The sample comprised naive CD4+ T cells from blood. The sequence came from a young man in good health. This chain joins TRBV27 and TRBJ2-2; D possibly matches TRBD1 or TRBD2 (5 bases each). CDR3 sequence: CASSFSLGGGIPVGELFF. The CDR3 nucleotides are TGTGCCAGCAGTTTCAGTCTTGGGGGTGGGATCCCAGTCGGGGAGCTGTTTTTT.